This T cell receptor (beta chain) was retrieved from a study of cytomegalovirus exposure and HLA in healthy donors. The study, taken as a whole, reports: DRB1 had the most TCR associations and HLA-C the fewest, a later analysis found, with rates varying by HLA locus. In a later analysis, at a false discovery rate of 0.05, approximately 16,000 TCR beta sequences were associated with HLA alleles.

V shed 0 bases and J shed 8 bases, with 10 bases lying between them. The CDR3 is made up of 13 amino acids. Germline assignment: CDR1 LGHNT and CDR2 FRNRAP. Donors showed nominal health when sampled, although they likely had unrecorded immune exposures. Details on this clone: The antigen remains unidentified.

A multiplex PCR was run with 60 Vbeta primers and 13 Jbeta primers. Profiled with immunoSEQ multiplex PCR; TCRdb holds only in-frame clones, not every one. This table has some 130,000 clones, 82% appearing once. The TCR comes from a woman between 50 and 59 years old in good health and CMV-seropositive. The genes are TRBV12-5 and TRBJ1-2, with D tentatively TRBD1 (6 bases). The sample was PBMCs. The CDR3 nucleotides read TGTGCTAGTGGTTTGGTACGGGGGGGCGGCTACACCTTC. It is translated as CASGLVRGGGYTF.